These 2 T cell receptor beta chains came from one sample sequenced in a study of OX40 agonist ivuxolimab in advanced cancers. Profiling relied on immunoSEQ multiplex PCR, and the TCRdb table lists in-frame clones only, not all of them. The sample comprises roughly 70,000 clones, less than 90% of which are singletons, and more than 0.5% rests with the top ten. The sequencing used CD4+ or CD8+ T cells sorted from blood, collected in a trial of the OX40 agonist ivuxolimab. The receptors were gathered from an adult with an advanced solid tumor such as melanoma, head and neck, liver or kidney cancer.

This clone was counted a single time. The chain has TRBV6-7 and TRBJ2-1; D may match TRBD1 or TRBD2 (5 bases each). TRBV6-7 is identified as an open reading frame with a role that is uncertain. The CDR3 contains 17 residues. Trimming took 0 bases from V and 6 from J, leaving 18 bases between them. CDR3 protein: CASSYSISRGTSNEQFF. For the CDR3, the DNA is TGTGCCAGCAGTTACTCGATTTCTCGGGGCACTTCCAATGAGCAGTTCTTC.

J is TRBJ2-1 and V is TRBV7-5; the D call in the table, TRBD2, was not verified against the DNA. TRBV7-5 constitutes a pseudogene. This CDR3 comprises 18 residues. CDR3 loop: CARASGRPPSGSYNEQFF. DNA of the CDR3: TGTGCCAGGGCTAGCGGGAGGCCCCCATCGGGCTCCTACAATGAGCAGTTCTTC.